The rows below give T cell receptor beta chains drawn from one sample of a study of OX40 agonist ivuxolimab in advanced cancers. The repertoire was sequenced with immunoSEQ multiplex PCR; TCRdb's copy has only in-frame clones and lacks some. The table includes roughly 86,000 clones, approximately 90% detected once. This specimen consisted of CD4+ or CD8+ T cells sorted from blood, obtained in a trial of the OX40 agonist ivuxolimab. The receptors derive from an adult with an advanced solid tumor such as melanoma, head and neck, liver or kidney cancer. CDR3s include the opening cysteine and the closing phenylalanine or tryptophan. The D gene is left open where the match is weak. Clone size is given for some rows only: seen once, a few or many times, or a class if the clone is expanded.

clone_size j_call cdr3_length v_call d_call cdr3_nt cdr3_aa
- TRBJ2-5 13 TRBV29-1 TRBD1 TGCAGCGCACTGACAGGGGGGCAAGAGACCCAGTACTTC CSALTGGQETQYF
- TRBJ1-3 16 TRBV6-6 TRBD1 TGTGCCAGCAGTTACCGGACAGGGAGAGATGGAAACACCATATATTTT CASSYRTGRDGNTIYF
- TRBJ2-3 18 TRBV4-2 TRBD2 TGTGCCAGCAGCCAAGACCCTCGGACTAGCGGGACTACAGATACGCAGTATTTT CASSQDPRTSGTTDTQYF
few TRBJ2-1 16 TRBV6-1 TRBD1 TGTGCCAGCAGTGGACTGCGGGGACAGGGTCTGGATGAGCAGTTCTTC CASSGLRGQGLDEQFF
- TRBJ1-1 14 TRBV15 TRBD1 TGTGCCACCAGCCGACAGGGGCCTAACACTGAAGCTTTCTTT CATSRQGPNTEAFF
- TRBJ1-1 15 TRBV11-2 - TGTGCCAGCAGCTTAGCGGCCCCACTGGGCACTGAAGCTTTCTTT CASSLAAPLGTEAFF
- TRBJ2-1 15 TRBV5-4 TRBD2 TGTGCCAGCAGCCCTCACGGGGGGGCGGCCAATGAGCAGTTCTTC CASSPHGGAANEQFF
- TRBJ2-3 15 TRBV28 TRBD2 TGTGCCAGCAGTTTGCCTAGCGGTATCACAGATACGCAGTATTTT CASSLPSGITDTQYF
- TRBJ1-2 13 TRBV6-5 - TGTGCCAGCAGTTACGGTCGAAACTATGGCTACACCTTC CASSYGRNYGYTF
- TRBJ1-1 14 TRBV30 - TGTGCCTGGAGTCCTAAAGTTTGGGAAACTGAAGCTTTCTTT CAWSPKVWETEAFF
- TRBJ1-6 16 TRBV30 - TGTGCCTGGAGTGTATCCAGACAGCCTTATAATTCACCCCTCCACTTT CAWSVSRQPYNSPLHF
- TRBJ1-2 13 TRBV5-1 - TGCGCCAGCAGCCCCGGGACATCGTATGGCTACACCTTC CASSPGTSYGYTF
- TRBJ1-3 16 TRBV27 TRBD1 TGTGCCAGCGCCATCAACGGACAGGCAACGGGAAACACCATATATTTT CASAINGQATGNTIYF
- TRBJ2-7 11 TRBV20-1 - TGCAGTGCTAGCAACAGCTACGAGCAGTACTTC CSASNSYEQYF
- TRBJ1-4 16 TRBV4-1 TRBD1 TGCGCCAGCAGCCCCCCGGGGGGACAGGTCAATGAAAAACTGTTTTTT CASSPPGGQVNEKLFF
- TRBJ2-7 15 TRBV19 TRBD1 TGTGCCAGTAGCCCCCCTGGGACAGGGGCCTACGAGCAGTACTTC CASSPPGTGAYEQYF
- TRBJ2-2 14 TRBV2 - TGTGCCGGCCGGGGACAACCGAACACCGGGGAGCTGTTTTTT CAGRGQPNTGELFF
- TRBJ1-5 16 TRBV4-1 - TGCGCCAGCAGCCAAGAGGGAGGGGGGGCACATCAGCCCCAGCATTTT CASSQEGGGAHQPQHF
- TRBJ2-1 18 TRBV14 - TGTGCCAGCAGCCAAGGGACAAAATCCGGGGCTAAAAACAATGAGCAGTTCTTC CASSQGTKSGAKNNEQFF
- TRBJ1-6 15 TRBV7-9 - TGTGCCAGCAGCGTAAACAGGGAGGCGAATTCACCCCTCCACTTT CASSVNREANSPLHF
- TRBJ2-1 15 TRBV25-1 - TGTGCCAGCACCCAAGCGAGTAGGGTCTACAATGAGCAGTTCTTC CASTQASRVYNEQFF
- TRBJ2-5 14 TRBV5-1 TRBD1 TGCGCCAGCAGCCCCGGGACAGGGGTAGAGACCCAGTACTTC CASSPGTGVETQYF
- TRBJ1-1 14 TRBV7-2 - TGTGCCAGCAGCCGGGTTGGTCTGAACACTGAAGCTTTCTTT CASSRVGLNTEAFF
- TRBJ1-2 11 TRBV20-1 - TGCTGCAGGGAATCTAACTATGGCTACACCTTC CCRESNYGYTF
- TRBJ1-2 13 TRBV2 - TGTGCCAGCAGCGAAGACAGGAGGTTTGGCTACACCTTC CASSEDRRFGYTF
- TRBJ1-2 13 TRBV5-1 - TGCGCCAGCAGCGGCGGGAGTGGGTATGGCTACACCTTC CASSGGSGYGYTF
- TRBJ1-2 14 TRBV10-3 - TGTGCCATCAGTGGGTCCGAGGGGGGTTATGGCTACACCTTC CAISGSEGGYGYTF
- TRBJ2-1 14 TRBV2 - TGTGTCACAGCAAAGAGTTATAGGGGGAATGAGCAGTTCTTC CVTAKSYRGNEQFF
- TRBJ1-2 14 TRBV7-2 TRBD1 TGTGCCAGCAGCTTCGAGGGACAGGGCTATGGCTACACCTTC CASSFEGQGYGYTF
- TRBJ2-5 15 TRBV5-6 TRBD2 TGTGCCAGCACCCTAATGGGAGCGGGGGGAGAGACCCAGTACTTC CASTLMGAGGETQYF
- TRBJ1-5 13 TRBV10-3 - TGTGCCACAAGGGTCAGCGCCAATCAGCCCCAGCATTTT CATRVSANQPQHF
- TRBJ1-2 14 TRBV25-1 - TGTGCCAGCAGTGAATATAACAGCCGTAATGGCTACACCTTC CASSEYNSRNGYTF
- TRBJ1-1 13 TRBV6-1 - TGTGCCAGCAGTGAAGCCCGGAGGCATGGAGCTTTCTTT CASSEARRHGAFF
- TRBJ2-7 15 TRBV6-6 - TGTGCCAGCAGTTACCCCGGACAGAGCTCCTACGAGCAGTACTTC CASSYPGQSSYEQYF
- TRBJ2-3 14 TRBV4-1 - TGCGCCAGCAGCCAAGTCGGGGCCTCAGATACGCAGTATTTT CASSQVGASDTQYF
once TRBJ1-5 14 TRBV18 - TGTGCCAGCTCTCAAGGGGGGGGAAATCAGCCCCAGCATTTT CASSQGGGNQPQHF
- TRBJ2-3 14 TRBV6-5 - TGTGCCAGCAGTTACGGGCCGCTCACAGATACGCAGTATTTT CASSYGPLTDTQYF
- TRBJ2-1 15 TRBV18 TRBD1 TGTGCCAGCTCACCGGCGGGACAGGTCTACAATGAGCAGTTCTTC CASSPAGQVYNEQFF
- TRBJ2-6 14 TRBV18 - TGTGCCAGCTCAGGGACTTCTGGGGCCAACGTCCTGACTTTC CASSGTSGANVLTF
- TRBJ2-5 14 TRBV7-2 - TGTGCCAGCAGGAAAGGGGGGGTAGCGGGGACCCAGTACTTC CASRKGGVAGTQYF
- TRBJ1-2 13 TRBV6-4 - TGTGCCAGCAGTGACTCACGGGCCCGTGGCTACACCTTC CASSDSRARGYTF
- TRBJ2-7 12 TRBV29-1 - TGCAGCGGGGGAACAGGGTTATACGAGCAGTACTTC CSGGTGLYEQYF
- TRBJ1-2 14 TRBV9 TRBD1 TGTGCCAGCAGCGCCGCGACAGGGAACTATGGCTACACCTTC CASSAATGNYGYTF
- TRBJ2-2 15 TRBV10-1 - TGCGCCAGCAGTGAGGGGAAATCGAACACCGGGGAGCTGTTTTTT CASSEGKSNTGELFF
- TRBJ2-7 12 TRBV23-1 - TGCGCCAGCAGTCAGGCCTCCTACGAGCAGTACTTC CASSQASYEQYF
- TRBJ1-1 15 TRBV9 - TGTGCCAGCAGCGTAGTCGGCAGCATGAACACTGAAGCTTTCTTT CASSVVGSMNTEAFF
once TRBJ2-1 15 TRBV7-8 - TGTGCCAGCAGTCCCCGGTGGCTTCCCGACAATGAGCAGTTCTTC CASSPRWLPDNEQFF
once TRBJ1-2 16 TRBV18 - TGTGCCAGCTCACCACCGGAGGGACGGACTAACTATGGCTACACCTTC CASSPPEGRTNYGYTF
- TRBJ2-1 19 TRBV10-3 - TGTGCCATCAGTGAGTCGATCGTTGTTAGGACTACCGATACCGATGAGCAGTTCTTC CAISESIVVRTTDTDEQFF